Listed below are T cell receptor beta chains from one sample, sequenced in a study of T cells after posttransplantation cyclophosphamide. The data were produced by immunoSEQ multiplex PCR, yet TCRdb's version contains in-frame clones alone and is incomplete. Of tens of thousands of clones in the sample, approximately 76% were seen once. Sequenced material: memory CD4+ T cells sorted from PBMCs. These receptors originate from a woman aged 55 to 70 in good health, CMV-negative, and a related stem cell transplant donor. Each CDR3 is given with its conserved first and last residue. Fields, in order: D gene, J gene, clone size, V gene, CDR3 length, CDR3 DNA, CDR3 protein. A D gene is named only where the DNA matches it firmly. Not all rows give a size; the values are once, few, many and, for expanded clones, a class.

d_gene: NA
j_gene: TRBJ1-5
abundance: few
v_gene: TRBV10-2
len: 15
CDR3nt: TGCGCCAGCAGTGCCACGAGACAGGGCAATCAGCCCCAGCATTTT
CDR3aa: CASSATRQGNQPQHF

d_gene: TRBD1
j_gene: TRBJ1-2
abundance: NA
v_gene: TRBV28
len: 14
CDR3nt: TGTGCCAGCAGTTCAGGGGGCGCCTACTATGGCTACACCTTC
CDR3aa: CASSSGGAYYGYTF

d_gene: NA
j_gene: TRBJ2-7
abundance: few
v_gene: TRBV10-3
len: 11
CDR3nt: TGTGCCATCAGCGCAGGCTACGAGCAGTACTTC
CDR3aa: CAISAGYEQYF

d_gene: TRBD2
j_gene: TRBJ2-7
abundance: NA
v_gene: TRBV7-2
len: 15
CDR3nt: TGTGCCAGCAGCCCTTGGACTAGCTCCTCTTACGAGCAGTACTTC
CDR3aa: CASSPWTSSSYEQYF

d_gene: NA
j_gene: TRBJ2-3
abundance: few
v_gene: TRBV2
len: 14
CDR3nt: TGTGCCAGCAGTGAAGTTCTAGGTGGAGATACGCAGTATTTT
CDR3aa: CASSEVLGGDTQYF

d_gene: TRBD2
j_gene: TRBJ2-3
abundance: NA
v_gene: TRBV6-6
len: 15
CDR3nt: TGTGCCAGCAAGATACTAGCGGGGGGGCCAGATACGCAGTATTTT
CDR3aa: CASKILAGGPDTQYF

d_gene: TRBD1
j_gene: TRBJ1-5
abundance: NA
v_gene: TRBV2
len: 13
CDR3nt: TGTGCCAGCATCGGACAGGGGGATCAGCCCCAGCATTTT
CDR3aa: CASIGQGDQPQHF

d_gene: TRBD1
j_gene: TRBJ2-2
abundance: few
v_gene: TRBV4-3
len: 17
CDR3nt: TGCGCCAGCAGCCTTTCGACCGGGACAGGGTACACCGGGGAGCTGTTTTTT
CDR3aa: CASSLSTGTGYTGELFF

d_gene: TRBD1
j_gene: TRBJ1-2
abundance: few
v_gene: TRBV5-5
len: 14
CDR3nt: TGTGCCAGCAGCCGCGAAGGACAGGGTTATGGCTACACCTTC
CDR3aa: CASSREGQGYGYTF

d_gene: NA
j_gene: TRBJ2-7
abundance: NA
v_gene: TRBV27
len: 17
CDR3nt: TGTGCCAGCAGTTTATATCGGGCCCGGGATAAGAGAAGCGAGCAGTACTTC
CDR3aa: CASSLYRARDKRSEQYF

d_gene: TRBD1
j_gene: TRBJ1-5
abundance: few
v_gene: TRBV7-2
len: 15
CDR3nt: TGTGCCAGCAGCTTAGGGGACAGTAGCAATCAGCCCCAGCATTTT
CDR3aa: CASSLGDSSNQPQHF